What follows describes a single T cell receptor beta chain. The antigen it recognizes is unknown. Nothing much larger sits one base from this clone, and base qualities are not available. Receptor amplification or capture employed the immunoSEQ multiplex PCR assay. Held by TCRdb, this immuneACCESS table contains in-frame sequences only and omits some clones. Under half of the omission traces to an unresolved V gene where checked; the cause of the rest is unknown. This sample lists more than 45,000 clones; 88% were detected once. The ten biggest clones cover around 1.2% of the sample. The record originates from a study of T cell changes during pregnancy in multiple sclerosis (dated by TCRdb to between 2018 and 2020). As for the study more broadly: The study looked at changes in the T cell repertoire across pregnancy in women with multiple sclerosis.

From a lookup of the germline V gene, CDR1 and CDR2 are SQVTM and ANQGSEA. The junction shows trimming of 6 bases on V and 0 bases on J, plus 12 bases between the germline ends. Including the terminal cysteine and phenylalanine, the CDR3 comprises 14 residues. The read is trimmed to its CDR3 DNA, 42 bases read in frame from base 1. Recombination connected TRBV29-1 to TRBJ2-1, with the D gene not clear enough to name. Sequenced material: CD4+ T cells from peripheral blood mononuclear cells, taken in the second trimester of pregnancy. The receptor was derived from a female donor with multiple sclerosis, enrolled in a pregnancy study. The base sequence is TGCAGCGTCGCGACATCCTACTCCTACAATGAGCAGTTCTTC. This is translated as CSVATSYSYNEQFF.